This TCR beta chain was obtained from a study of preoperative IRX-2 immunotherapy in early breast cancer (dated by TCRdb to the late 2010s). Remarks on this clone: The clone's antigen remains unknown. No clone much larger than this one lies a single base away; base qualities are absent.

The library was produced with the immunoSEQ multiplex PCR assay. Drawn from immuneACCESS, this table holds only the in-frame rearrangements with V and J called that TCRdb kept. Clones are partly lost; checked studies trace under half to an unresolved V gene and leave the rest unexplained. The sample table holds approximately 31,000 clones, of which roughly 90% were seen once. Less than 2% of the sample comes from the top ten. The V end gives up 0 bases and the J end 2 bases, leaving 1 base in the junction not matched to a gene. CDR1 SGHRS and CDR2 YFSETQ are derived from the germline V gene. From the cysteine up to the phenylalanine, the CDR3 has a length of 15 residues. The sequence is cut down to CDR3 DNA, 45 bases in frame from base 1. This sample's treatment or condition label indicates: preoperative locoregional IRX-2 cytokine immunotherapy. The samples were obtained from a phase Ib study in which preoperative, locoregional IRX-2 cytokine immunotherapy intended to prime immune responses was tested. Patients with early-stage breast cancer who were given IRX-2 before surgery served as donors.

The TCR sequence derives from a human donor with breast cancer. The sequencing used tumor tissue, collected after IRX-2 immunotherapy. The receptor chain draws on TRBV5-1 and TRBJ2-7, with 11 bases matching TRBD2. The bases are TGCGCCAGCAGCTTGGCTAGCGGGAGGCCCTACGAGCAGTACTTC. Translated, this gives CASSLASGRPYEQYF.